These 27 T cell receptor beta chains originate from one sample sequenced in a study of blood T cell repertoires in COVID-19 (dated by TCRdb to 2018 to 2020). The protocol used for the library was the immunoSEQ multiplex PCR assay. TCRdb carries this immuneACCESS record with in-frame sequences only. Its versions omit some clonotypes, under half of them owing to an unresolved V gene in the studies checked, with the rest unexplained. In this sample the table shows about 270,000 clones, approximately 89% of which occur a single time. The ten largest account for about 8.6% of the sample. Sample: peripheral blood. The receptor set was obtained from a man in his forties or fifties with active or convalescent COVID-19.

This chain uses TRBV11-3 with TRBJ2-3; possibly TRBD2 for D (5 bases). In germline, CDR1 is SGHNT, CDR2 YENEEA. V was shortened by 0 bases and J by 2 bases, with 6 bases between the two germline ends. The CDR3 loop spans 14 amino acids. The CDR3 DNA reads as TGTGCCAGCAGCTTAGACGGGAACACAGATACGCAGTATTTT. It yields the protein CASSLDGNTDTQYF.

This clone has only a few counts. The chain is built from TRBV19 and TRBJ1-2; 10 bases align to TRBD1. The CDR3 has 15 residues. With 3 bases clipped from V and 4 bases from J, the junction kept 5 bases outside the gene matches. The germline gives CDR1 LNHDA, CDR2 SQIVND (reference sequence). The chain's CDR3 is CASSIRDRGSYGYTF. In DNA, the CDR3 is TGTGCCAGTAGTATTCGGGACAGGGGAAGCTATGGCTACACCTTC.

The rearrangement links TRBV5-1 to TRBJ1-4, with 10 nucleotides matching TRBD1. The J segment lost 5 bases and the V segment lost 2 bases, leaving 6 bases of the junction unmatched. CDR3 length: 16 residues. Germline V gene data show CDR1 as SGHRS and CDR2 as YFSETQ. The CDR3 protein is CASSFSPGQGNEKLFF. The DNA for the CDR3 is TGCGCCAGCAGCTTTTCACCGGGACAGGGGAATGAAAAACTGTTTTTT.

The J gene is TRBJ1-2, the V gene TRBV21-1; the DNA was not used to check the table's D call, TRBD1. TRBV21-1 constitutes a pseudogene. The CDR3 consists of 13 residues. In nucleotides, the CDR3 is TGTGCCAGCAGCCGACAGGGCGACTATGGCTACACCTTC. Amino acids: CASSRQGDYGYTF.

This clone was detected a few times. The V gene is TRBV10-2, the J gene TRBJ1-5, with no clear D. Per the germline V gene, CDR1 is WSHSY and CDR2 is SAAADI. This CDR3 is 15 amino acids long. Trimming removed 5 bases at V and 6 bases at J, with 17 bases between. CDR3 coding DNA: TGCGCCAGCAGTAACGTCACGGTAGCCTCTCAGCCCCAGCATTTT. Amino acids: CASSNVTVASQPQHF.

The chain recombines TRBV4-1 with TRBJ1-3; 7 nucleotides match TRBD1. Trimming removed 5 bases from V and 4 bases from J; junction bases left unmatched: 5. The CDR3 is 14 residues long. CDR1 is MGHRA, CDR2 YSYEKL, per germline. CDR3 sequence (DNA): TGCGCCAGCAGCAAGACAGGGACGGGAAACACCATATATTTT. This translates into CASSKTGTGNTIYF.

DNA of the CDR3: TGTGCCAGCAGCCCGGGGAGGAATGAAAAACTGTTTTTT. Protein product: CASSPGRNEKLFF. V gene TRBV7-2 combines with J gene TRBJ1-4; D unclear. CDR1 and CDR2 (germline): SGHTA, FQGNSA. Trimming stripped 5 bases from V and 5 bases from J, with 9 bases between. There are 13 residues in the CDR3.

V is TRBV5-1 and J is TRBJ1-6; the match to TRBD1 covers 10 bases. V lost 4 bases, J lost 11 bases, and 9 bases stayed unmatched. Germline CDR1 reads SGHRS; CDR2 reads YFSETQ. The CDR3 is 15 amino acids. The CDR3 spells CASSRKTGGETPLHF. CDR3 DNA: TGCGCCAGCAGCCGCAAGACAGGGGGCGAGACACCCCTCCACTTT.

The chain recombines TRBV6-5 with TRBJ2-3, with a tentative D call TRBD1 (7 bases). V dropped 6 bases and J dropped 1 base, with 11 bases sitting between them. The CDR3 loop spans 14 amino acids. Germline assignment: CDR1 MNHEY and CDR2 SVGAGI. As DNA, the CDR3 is TGTGCCAGCAGACGGGGGACAGGCACAGATACGCAGTATTTT. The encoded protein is CASRRGTGTDTQYF.

The CDR3 DNA reads TGTGCCAGCAGCCTACTAGCGGGAGCCTACAATGAGCAGTTCTTC. Its protein product is CASSLLAGAYNEQFF. V gene TRBV3-1 (or the pseudogene TRBV3-2) combines with J gene TRBJ2-1, with TRBD2 matching 11 bases. The CDR3 is 15 residues long. With V trimmed by 4 bases and J by 2 bases, 1 base remained unmatched. Germline V lookup: CDR1 LGHDT, CDR2 YNNKEL (reference sequence).

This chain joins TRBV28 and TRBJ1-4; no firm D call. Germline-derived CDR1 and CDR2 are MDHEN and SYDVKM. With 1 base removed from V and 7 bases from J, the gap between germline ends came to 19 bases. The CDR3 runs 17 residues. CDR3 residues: CASSLFPAGTAGEKLFF. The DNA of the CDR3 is TGTGCCAGCAGTTTATTCCCAGCAGGAACCGCGGGTGAAAAACTGTTTTTT.

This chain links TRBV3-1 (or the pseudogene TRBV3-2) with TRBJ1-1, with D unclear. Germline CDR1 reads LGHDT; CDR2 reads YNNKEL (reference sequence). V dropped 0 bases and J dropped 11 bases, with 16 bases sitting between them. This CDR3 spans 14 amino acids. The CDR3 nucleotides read TGTGCCAGCAGCCAAGATGTGATGCAGCGGGGTGCTTTCTTT. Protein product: CASSQDVMQRGAFF.

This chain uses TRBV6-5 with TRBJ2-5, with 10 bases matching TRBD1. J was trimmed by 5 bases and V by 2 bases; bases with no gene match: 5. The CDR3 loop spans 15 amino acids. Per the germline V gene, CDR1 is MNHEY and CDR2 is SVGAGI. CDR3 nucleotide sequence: TGTGCCAGCAGTTACACACGGGACAGGGGTGAGACCCAGTACTTC. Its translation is CASSYTRDRGETQYF.

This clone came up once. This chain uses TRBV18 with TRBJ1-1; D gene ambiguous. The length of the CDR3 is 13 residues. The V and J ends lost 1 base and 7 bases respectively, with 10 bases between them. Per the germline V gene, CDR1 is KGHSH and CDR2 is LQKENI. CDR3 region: CASSPQVEDEAFF. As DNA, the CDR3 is TGTGCCAGCTCACCACAGGTAGAGGATGAAGCTTTCTTT. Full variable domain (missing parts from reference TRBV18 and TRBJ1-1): NAGVMQNPRHLVRRRGQEARLRCSPMKGHSHVYWYRQLPEEGLKFMVYLQKENIIDESGMPKERFSAEFPKEGPSILRIQQVVRGDSAAYFCASSPQVEDEAFFGQGTRLTVV.

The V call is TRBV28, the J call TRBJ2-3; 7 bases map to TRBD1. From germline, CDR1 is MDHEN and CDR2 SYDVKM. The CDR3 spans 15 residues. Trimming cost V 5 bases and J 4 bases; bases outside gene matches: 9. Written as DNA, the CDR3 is TGTGCCAGCAGTCCCGGGACAGTGGATCCAGATACGCAGTATTTT. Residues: CASSPGTVDPDTQYF.

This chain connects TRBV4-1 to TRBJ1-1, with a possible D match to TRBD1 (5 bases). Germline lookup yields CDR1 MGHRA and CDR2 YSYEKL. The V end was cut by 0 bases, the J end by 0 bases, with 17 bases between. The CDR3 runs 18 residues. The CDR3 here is CASSQDQGAGGVNTEAFF. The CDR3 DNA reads TGCGCCAGCAGCCAAGATCAAGGGGCAGGTGGGGTGAACACTGAAGCTTTCTTT.

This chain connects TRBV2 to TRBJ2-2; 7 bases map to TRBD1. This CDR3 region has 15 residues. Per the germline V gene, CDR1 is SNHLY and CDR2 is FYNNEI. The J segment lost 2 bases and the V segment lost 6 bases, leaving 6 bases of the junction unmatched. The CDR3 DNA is TGTGCCAGCAGAATACAGGGGTCCAACACCGGGGAGCTGTTTTTT. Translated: CASRIQGSNTGELFF.

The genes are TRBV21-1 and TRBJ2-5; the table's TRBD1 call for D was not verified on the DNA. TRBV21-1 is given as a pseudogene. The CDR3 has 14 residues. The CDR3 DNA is TGTGCCAGCAGCACGGGACAGGTCCAAGAGACCCAGTACTTC. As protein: CASSTGQVQETQYF.

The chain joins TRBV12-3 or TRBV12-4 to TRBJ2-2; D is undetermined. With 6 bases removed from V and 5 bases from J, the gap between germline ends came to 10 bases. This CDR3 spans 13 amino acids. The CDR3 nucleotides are TGTGCCAGCAGAGAATCGAGAACCGGGGAGCTGTTTTTT. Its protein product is CASRESRTGELFF.

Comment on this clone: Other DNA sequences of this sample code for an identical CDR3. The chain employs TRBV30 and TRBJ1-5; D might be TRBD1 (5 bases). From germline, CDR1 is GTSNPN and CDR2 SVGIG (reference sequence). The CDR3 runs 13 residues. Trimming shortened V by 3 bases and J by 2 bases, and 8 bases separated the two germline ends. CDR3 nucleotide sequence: TGTGCCTGGAGCACCAGGGGCAATCAGCCCCAGCATTTT. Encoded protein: CAWSTRGNQPQHF.

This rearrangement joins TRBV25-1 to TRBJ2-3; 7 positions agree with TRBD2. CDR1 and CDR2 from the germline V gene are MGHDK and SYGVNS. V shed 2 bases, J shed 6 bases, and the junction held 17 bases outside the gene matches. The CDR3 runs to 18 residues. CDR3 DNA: TGTGCCAGCAGTGAACCCTGGGGGGGGAGCGGGTTCATGGATACGCAGTATTTT. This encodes CASSEPWGGSGFMDTQYF.

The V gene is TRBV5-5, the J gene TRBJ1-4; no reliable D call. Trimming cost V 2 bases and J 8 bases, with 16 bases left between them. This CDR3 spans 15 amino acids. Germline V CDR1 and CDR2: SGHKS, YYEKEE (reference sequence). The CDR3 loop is CASSFGKLSGEKLFF. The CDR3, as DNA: TGTGCCAGCAGCTTCGGGAAGTTAAGCGGGGAAAAACTGTTTTTT.

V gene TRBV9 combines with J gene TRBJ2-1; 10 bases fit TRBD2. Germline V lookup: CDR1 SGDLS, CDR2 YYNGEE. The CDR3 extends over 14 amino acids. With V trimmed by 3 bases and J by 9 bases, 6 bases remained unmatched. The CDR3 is CASSGLAGVGEQFF. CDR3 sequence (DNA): TGTGCCAGCAGCGGGCTAGCGGGGGTGGGTGAGCAGTTCTTC.

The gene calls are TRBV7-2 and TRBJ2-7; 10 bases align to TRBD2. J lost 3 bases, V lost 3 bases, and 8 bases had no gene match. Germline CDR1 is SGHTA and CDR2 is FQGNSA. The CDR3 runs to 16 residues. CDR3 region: CASSFGLAGEGYEQYF. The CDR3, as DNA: TGTGCCAGCAGCTTTGGCCTAGCGGGAGAGGGCTACGAGCAGTACTTC. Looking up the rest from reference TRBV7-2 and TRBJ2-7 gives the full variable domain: GAGVSQSPSNKVTEKGKDVELRCDPISGHTALYWYRQSLGQGLEFLIYFQGNSAPDKSGLPSDRFSAERTGGSVSTLTIQRTQQEDSAVYLCASSFGLAGEGYEQYFGPGTRLTVT.

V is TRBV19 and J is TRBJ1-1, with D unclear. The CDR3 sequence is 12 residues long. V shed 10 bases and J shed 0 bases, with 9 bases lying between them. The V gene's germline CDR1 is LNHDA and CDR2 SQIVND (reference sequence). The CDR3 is CATQKLNTEAFF. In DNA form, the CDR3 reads TGTGCCACGCAGAAACTGAACACTGAAGCTTTCTTT.

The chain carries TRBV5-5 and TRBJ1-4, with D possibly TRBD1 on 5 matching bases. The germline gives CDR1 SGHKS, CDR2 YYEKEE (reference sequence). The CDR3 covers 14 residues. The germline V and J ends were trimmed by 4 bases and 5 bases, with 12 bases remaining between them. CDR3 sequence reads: CASSRRQRNEKLFF. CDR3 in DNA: TGTGCCAGCAGCCGTAGACAGAGAAATGAAAAACTGTTTTTT.

The CDR3 DNA follows: TGTGCCAGCAGCTTAGACAACACAGGGATCTACGAGCAGTACTTC. Protein product: CASSLDNTGIYEQYF. The J gene is TRBJ2-7, the V gene TRBV7-3, with D possibly being TRBD1 (6 bases). CDR1 SGHTA and CDR2 FQGTGA come from the germline V gene. CDR3 length: 15 amino acids. V was trimmed by 2 bases and J by 3 bases, leaving 14 bases between them.